The clone carrying this T cell receptor beta chain is a singleton in its sample. Its antigen is unknown. Every patient had mismatch repair deficiency by PCR or immunohistochemistry. V dropped 2 bases and J dropped 7 bases, with 12 bases sitting between them. CDR3 length: 14 residues. CDR1 and CDR2 from the germline V gene are MNHEY and SMNVEV (reference sequence). The data originate from a study of PD-1 blockade in mismatch repair-deficient tumors. Study information: Patients had over 10 mismatch repair-deficient cancer types, all previously treated and progressing. Study outcomes and limitations: Rapid post-treatment expansion, then contraction, generally preceding radiologic response, marked tumor-resident clones.

Only in-frame clones appear in the TCRdb table, and some are missing; sequencing was by immunoSEQ multiplex PCR. The data show approximately 9,400 clones, approximately 85% seen once. Source: PBMCs, taken 46 to 47 weeks after starting pembrolizumab. This clonotype was sampled from an adult with mismatch repair-deficient cancer. The chain couples TRBV27 to TRBJ1-5; D is uncertain. The CDR3 DNA follows: TGTGCCAGCAGTTTAACCCAATATGGCCAGCCCCAGCATTTT. Translated: CASSLTQYGQPQHF.